The 25 T cell receptor beta chains below were found in one sample sequenced in a study of T-cell reconstitution after alpha-beta-depleted transplantation in children. Preparing the TCRbeta library involved the use of unique molecular identifiers. TCRdb itself ran the PCR reads through MiXCR, one entry per CDR3 protein. The repertoire consists of 550,000 to 600,000 distinct CDR3 sequences, with about 21% occurring once and the leading ten covering roughly 14%. The sequencing here drew on PBMCs, mostly from graft donor cells, taken 360 days after TCRalphabeta/CD19-depleted stem cell transplant. These receptors came from a boy in the first two years of life who had a stem cell transplant for acute myeloid leukemia, so the T cells may come from the graft donor.

As DNA, the CDR3 is TGTGCCATCACGAGTACTAGCTCCTACGAGCAGTACGTC. This encodes CAITSTSSYEQYV. This chain connects TRBV10-3 to TRBJ2-7, with a tentative D call TRBD2 (5 bases). V lost 7 bases, J lost 0 bases, and 10 bases lay in between. Germline CDR1 reads ENHRY; CDR2 reads SYGVKD. The CDR3 spans 13 residues.

This clonotype was counted many times. CDR3 sequence: CSARDRGGENIQYF. Here the CDR3 DNA reads TGCAGTGCTAGAGATCGAGGGGGCGAAAACATTCAGTACTTC. The chain recombines TRBV20-1 with TRBJ2-4; TRBD1 aligns across 7 bases. V shed 0 bases, J shed 5 bases, and the junction held 4 bases outside the gene matches. The CDR3 length is 14 residues. The germline gives CDR1 DFQATT, CDR2 SNEGSKA (reference sequence).

The chain recombines TRBV20-1 with TRBJ2-5, with 10 bases matching TRBD1. Germline CDR1 is DFQATT and CDR2 is SNEGSKA (reference sequence). The CDR3 is 15 amino acids. With 6 bases clipped from V and 2 bases from J, the junction kept 9 bases outside the gene matches. CDR3 nucleotides: TGCAGTGCGCCGCGGGGACAGGGGAGGCAAGAGACCCAGTACTTC. This sequence encodes CSAPRGQGRQETQYF.

This clonotype appeared many times. V gene TRBV4-3 combines with J gene TRBJ2-2; TRBD1 aligns across 8 bases. The CDR3 spans 17 residues. With V trimmed by 1 base and J by 0 bases, 4 bases remained unmatched. Germline CDR1 and CDR2: LGHNA and YSLEER. CDR3 protein: CASSQVKTGANTGELFF. The CDR3 nucleotides are TGCGCCAGCAGCCAAGTTAAGACAGGGGCGAACACCGGGGAGCTGTTTTTT.

V and J are TRBV20-1 and TRBJ2-2; D is uncertain. CDR3 length: 14 amino acids. With 2 bases removed from V and 1 base from J, the gap between germline ends came to 8 bases. From germline, CDR1 is DFQATT and CDR2 SNEGSKA (reference sequence). DNA of the CDR3: TGCAGTGCTAGAAAGCTAGGGAACACCGGGGAGCTGTTTTTT. Protein: CSARKLGNTGELFF.

This clonotype has a count of ten or more. The CDR3 sequence is CSARTASTDTQYF. The DNA for the CDR3 is TGCAGTGCGCGCACTGCTAGCACAGATACGCAGTATTTT. This sequence joins TRBV20-1 and TRBJ2-3; D is undetermined. Trimming cost V 6 bases and J 0 bases, with 10 bases left between them. This CDR3 has 13 residues. From germline, CDR1 is DFQATT and CDR2 SNEGSKA (reference sequence).

This chain connects TRBV6-1 to TRBJ2-7, with TRBD1 identical over 7 bases. Germline V lookup: CDR1 MNHNS, CDR2 SASEGT. The CDR3 has 14 residues. V dropped 7 bases and J dropped 0; count of bases not matched to a gene: 6. DNA of the CDR3: TGTGCCAGCAAACTACAGGGGACCTCCTACGAGCAGTACGTC. Translating gives CASKLQGTSYEQYV.

This clonotype has just a few counts. The chain uses TRBV29-1 and TRBJ2-7; D is undetermined. The CDR3 is made up of 14 amino acids. Trimming stripped 4 bases from V and 2 bases from J, with 15 bases between. Germline V lookup: CDR1 SQVTM, CDR2 ANQGSEA. CDR3 sequence reads: CSVGRGVGPYEQYF. In DNA form, the CDR3 reads TGCAGCGTTGGGCGTGGGGTAGGACCCTACGAGCAGTACTTC.

There are a few counts of this clonotype. This rearrangement joins TRBV7-2 to TRBJ2-5; 7 nucleotides agree with TRBD1. V was pared by 2 bases and J by 14 bases, with 5 bases of the junction left unmatched. The CDR3 is 11 amino acids. Germline loops: CDR1 SGHTA, CDR2 FQGNSA. The CDR3 is CASSLQQGPYF. The CDR3 DNA reads TGTGCCAGCAGCTTACAACAGGGGCCTTACTTC.

This chain joins TRBV7-9 and TRBJ2-5; D unresolved. Trimming removed 3 bases from V and 5 bases from J, with 16 bases in between. There are 15 residues in the CDR3. Germline loops: CDR1 SEHNR, CDR2 FQNEAQ (reference sequence). CDR3 loop: CASSFEERGWETQYF. In nucleotides, the CDR3 is TGTGCCAGCAGCTTTGAGGAGCGAGGTTGGGAGACCCAGTACTTC.

V usage is TRBV20-1 and J usage is TRBJ2-1; 8 bases are shared with TRBD1. V trimming: 7 bases; J trimming: 4 bases; junction bases outside the gene matches: 15. This CDR3 spans 16 amino acids. Germline-derived CDR1 and CDR2 are DFQATT and SNEGSKA (reference sequence). CDR3 DNA: TGCAGTGTTTCCAACGCCAGGACAGGGCATTACAATGAGCAGTTCTTC. It translates to CSVSNARTGHYNEQFF.

V gene TRBV24-1 combines with J gene TRBJ2-5, with unresolved D. Germline V gene lookup returns CDR1 KGHDR and CDR2 SFDVKD. The V and J ends lost 4 bases and 4 bases respectively, with 15 bases between them. This CDR3 comprises 15 residues. The CDR3 nucleotides are TGTGCCACCAGTGAGACCGGGCCCTCAGGAGAGACCCAGTACTTC. Protein sequence: CATSETGPSGETQYF.

V usage is TRBV5-6 and J usage is TRBJ2-1, with 9 bases identical to TRBD2. Germline V CDR1 and CDR2: SGHDT, YYEEEE. J gave up 4 bases and V 4 bases, and 12 bases lay outside the gene matches. The CDR3 is made up of 17 amino acids. In DNA, the CDR3 is TGTGCCAGCAGCCAGCCCTACAGCGGGGGGCTTTACAATGAGCAGTTCTTC. It encodes CASSQPYSGGLYNEQFF.

This clonotype was counted ten times or more. J is TRBJ2-3 and V is TRBV13; TRBD1 matches 10 bases. Germline V gene data show CDR1 as PRHDT and CDR2 as FYEKMQ (reference sequence). Trimming removed 4 bases from V and 4 bases from J; junction bases left unmatched: 5. The CDR3 sequence is 15 residues long. CDR3 loop: CASSSDRGNSDTQYF. The CDR3, as DNA: TGTGCCAGCAGCTCGGACAGGGGGAACTCAGATACGCAGTATTTT.

The chain is built from TRBV7-2 and TRBJ2-6; 7 nucleotides align to TRBD1. The CDR3 covers 15 residues. Germline lookup yields CDR1 SGHTA and CDR2 FQGNSA. The trim removed 5 bases at V and 3 bases at J, leaving 4 bases unmatched. The CDR3 DNA sequence: TGTGCCAGCAGCCCTAACAGGGGTGGGGCCAACGTCCTGACTTTC. Encoded protein: CASSPNRGGANVLTF.

This clonotype was counted between two and nine times. The CDR3 nucleotides read TGCGCCAGCAGCTTGGGGCCGCGGTATCAGTATTTT. This encodes CASSLGPRYQYF. This chain connects TRBV5-1 to TRBJ2-3; D is unclear. The CDR3 covers 12 residues. The V end was cut by 0 bases, the J end by 12 bases, with 11 bases between. Germline values: CDR1 SGHRS, CDR2 YFSETQ.

DNA for the CDR3: TGTGCCAGCAGCTCCATCATTAGGGGTACCTTCACAGATACGCAGTATTTT. The encoded protein is CASSSIIRGTFTDTQYF. The V gene is TRBV7-2, the J gene TRBJ2-3, with D possibly being TRBD1 (5 bases). The CDR3 consists of 17 residues. V lost 4 bases, J lost 2 bases, and 19 bases lay in between. Germline V CDR1 and CDR2: SGHTA, FQGNSA. Full variable domain (remainder filled in from reference TRBV7-2 and TRBJ2-3): GAGVSQSPSNKVTEKGKDVELRCDPISGHTALYWYRQSLGQGLEFLIYFQGNSAPDKSGLPSDRFSAERTGGSVSTLTIQRTQQEDSAVYLCASSSIIRGTFTDTQYFGPGTRLTVL.

The chain uses TRBV11-2 and TRBJ2-2; TRBD2 aligns across 10 bases. V lost 8 bases and J lost 9; bases outside the gene matches: 12. The CDR3 is 15 residues long. Looked up from germline, CDR1 is SGHAT and CDR2 is FQNNGV. The CDR3 DNA reads as TGTGCCAGCCGTACTTCTGGGACTAGCGTAAGGGAGCTGTTTTTT. This encodes CASRTSGTSVRELFF.

The V and J genes are TRBV19 and TRBJ1-4, with 7 bases that match TRBD1. The junction had 7 bases not matched to a gene; V was cut back by 8 bases and J by 4 bases. The CDR3 has 14 amino acids. The germline V gene has CDR1 LNHDA and CDR2 SQIVND (reference sequence). CDR3 sequence reads: CASRPGQNNEKLFF. As DNA, the CDR3 is TGTGCCAGTCGCCCGGGACAGAATAATGAAAAACTGTTTTTT.

This clonotype was recorded a few times. A junction boundary mismatches the germline segment, possibly from a read error. The chain combines TRBV10-3 with TRBJ2-7; 9 bases fit TRBD1. In germline, CDR1 is ENHRY, CDR2 SYGVKD. The CDR3 extends over 14 amino acids. For the CDR3, the DNA is TGTGCCACCAGTATGGGGGACAGGGTATACGAGCAGTACTTC. Encoded protein: CATSMGDRVYEQYF.

Regarding this clonotype: Because the CDR3 is missing its conserved closing phenylalanine or tryptophan, this is likely a read error. This sequence joins TRBV7-8 and TRBJ1-1; D is possibly TRBD1 (6 bases). CDR1 is SGHVS and CDR2 is FQNEAQ in the germline V gene. V lost 0 bases to trimming and J lost 6 bases, with 8 bases between them. This CDR3 has 13 residues. The CDR3 protein is CASSLARGSEAFY. CDR3 nucleotides: TGTGCCAGCAGCTTAGCCAGGGGTTCTGAAGCTTTCTAT.

This clonotype has a handful of counts. The V and J genes are TRBV6-1 and TRBJ2-5, with a tentative D call TRBD1 (6 bases). The CDR3 totals 15 residues. Germline CDR1 MNHNS, CDR2 SASEGT. Trimming took off 6 bases at V and 4 bases at J, with 18 bases between the two ends. The DNA for the CDR3 is TGTGCCAGCAGCCGAACCAGGGGAGTGAGAGAGACCCAGTACTTC. Encoded protein: CASSRTRGVRETQYF.

The chain couples TRBV9 to TRBJ1-4; the D gene is possibly TRBD1 (5 bases). Germline CDR1 reads SGDLS; CDR2 reads YYNGEE. The CDR3 consists of 17 residues. The V end was cut by 0 bases, the J end by 0 bases, with 12 bases between. This CDR3 is CASSVGRGDATNEKLFF. The CDR3 DNA sequence: TGTGCCAGCAGCGTAGGACGGGGGGACGCAACTAATGAAAAACTGTTTTTT.

This clonotype was recorded at least ten times. J is TRBJ2-2 and V is TRBV21-1; the table's D call, TRBD2, has no DNA check behind it. TRBV21-1 is an annotated pseudogene. The CDR3 spans 19 residues. The CDR3 here is CASSQNPDQLAGGTGELFF. Here the CDR3 DNA reads TGTGCCAGCAGCCAAAACCCGGACCAACTAGCGGGGGGGACCGGGGAGCTGTTTTTT.

This clonotype was counted ten times or more. This chain joins TRBV6-1 and TRBJ2-7, with a tentative D call TRBD1 (6 bases). V shed 5 bases and J shed 3 bases, with 17 bases lying between them. CDR3 length: 15 residues. The germline V gene encodes CDR1 MNHNS and CDR2 SASEGT. CDR3 nucleotides: TGTGCCAGCAGTATTACGACAGGCCCGTACTACGAGCAGTACTTC. Protein: CASSITTGPYYEQYF.